The 20 T cell receptor beta chains reported below all come from one sample, sequenced in a study of T cells in Graves' hyperthyroidism and ophthalmopathy. The CDR3 regions of TCR beta were amplified from RNA transcripts. Initially, a first-round RT-PCR of the TCR CDR3 employed the HTBI primer set. Each CDR3 protein is one row after TCRdb ran MiXCR on the multiplex PCR reads. The data show hundreds of thousands of distinct CDR3 sequences, roughly 15% seen once. What was sequenced was blood. These TCRs come from a woman aged 45 to 65 with Graves' ophthalmopathy.

This clonotype was counted many times. This chain connects TRBV7-2 to TRBJ2-5, with 11 positions matching TRBD2. Per the germline V gene, CDR1 is SGHTA and CDR2 is FQGNSA. Unmatched junction bases numbered 1, after V lost 3 bases and J lost 7 bases. The CDR3 totals 13 residues. CDR3 sequence: CASSFSGRGTQYF. CDR3 nucleotide sequence: TGTGCCAGCAGCTTTAGCGGGAGGGGGACCCAGTACTTC. The full variable domain, its missing parts supplied by reference TRBV7-2 and TRBJ2-5, is GAGVSQSPSNKVTEKGKDVELRCDPISGHTALYWYRQSLGQGLEFLIYFQGNSAPDKSGLPSDRFSAERTGGSVSTLTIQRTQQEDSAVYLCASSFSGRGTQYFGPGTRLLVL.

The rearrangement links TRBV9 to TRBJ2-3; 13 nucleotides match TRBD2. Per the germline V gene, CDR1 is SGDLS and CDR2 is YYNGEE. This CDR3 is 16 amino acids long. V was clipped by 1 base and J by 5 bases; unmatched bases: 4. Here the CDR3 reads CASSVWTSGGKDTQYF. The CDR3 bases are TGTGCCAGCAGCGTATGGACTAGCGGGGGAAAAGATACGCAGTATTTT.

As regards this clonotype: This may come from a read error, since a much larger clone is one base off. The chain links TRBV11-3 to TRBJ2-5; 11 nucleotides align to TRBD2. From germline, CDR1 is SGHNT and CDR2 YENEEA. The ends lost 5 bases at V and 0 bases at J; junction bases unmatched: 5. The CDR3 is made up of 16 amino acids. CDR3 in amino acids: CASSTRTSGYQETQYF. The CDR3 nucleotides are TGTGCCAGCAGCACCCGGACTAGCGGGTACCAAGAGACCCAGTACTTC.

This clonotype was observed at least ten times. CDR3: CASRPGGRGGTDTQYF. The CDR3 nucleotides are TGTGCCAGCAGACCCGGCGGTCGGGGGGGCACAGATACGCAGTATTTT. This chain links TRBV12-3 or TRBV12-4 with TRBJ2-3; TRBD2 agrees at 7 bases. This CDR3 comprises 16 residues. J gave up 1 base and V 6 bases, and 10 bases lay outside the gene matches.

This clonotype was seen at least ten times. The chain has TRBV28 and TRBJ1-2, with a weak D call TRBD1 (5 bases). CDR1 is MDHEN and CDR2 is SYDVKM in the germline V gene. V lost 7 bases, J lost 0 bases, and 9 bases lay in between. This CDR3 has 13 residues. The CDR3 coding sequence is TGTGCCAGCAACTCAGGGCCTAACTATGGCTACACCTTC. It is translated as CASNSGPNYGYTF.

This clonotype was seen repeatedly, ten times or more. The gene calls are TRBV28 and TRBJ1-5, with no clear D. Germline CDR1 and CDR2: MDHEN and SYDVKM. Trimming took off 6 bases at V and 3 bases at J, with 21 bases between the two ends. The CDR3 sequence is 17 residues long. In DNA form, the CDR3 reads TGTGCCAGCAGGGTAGCTGTGGGTCAGAGCTTCAATCAGCCCCAGCATTTT. Translated: CASRVAVGQSFNQPQHF.

This clonotype was seen a handful of times. The rearrangement joins TRBV7-9 to TRBJ1-2, with 8 bases matching TRBD1. This CDR3 region has 13 residues. After removal of 5 bases from V and 10 bases from J, the junction contained 9 bases not matched to a gene. Looked up from germline, CDR1 is SEHNR and CDR2 is FQNEAQ (reference sequence). CDR3 protein: CASSQDRGLAYTF. The CDR3 DNA sequence: TGTGCCAGCAGCCAAGACAGGGGCTTAGCCTACACCTTC.

This clonotype has only a few counts. The V call is TRBV7-9, the J call TRBJ2-5; no clear D. Trimming left V 5 bases short and J 2 bases short, with 12 bases between. CDR1 and CDR2 (germline): SEHNR, FQNEAQ (reference sequence). The CDR3 runs to 14 residues. The CDR3 spells CASSPQVVQETQYF. The CDR3 bases are TGTGCCAGCAGCCCCCAGGTGGTACAAGAGACCCAGTACTTC. The full variable domain, its missing parts supplied by reference TRBV7-9 and TRBJ2-5, is DTGVSQNPRHKITKRGQNVTFRCDPISEHNRLYWYRQTLGQGPEFLTYFQNEAQLEKSRLLSDRFSAERPKGSFSTLEIQRTEQGDSAMYLCASSPQVVQETQYFGPGTRLLVL.

This clonotype was observed a handful of times. This sequence joins TRBV15 and TRBJ1-1; D is ambiguous. The CDR3 sequence is 14 residues long. Trimming cost V 3 bases and J 0 bases, with 8 bases left between them. Germline loops: CDR1 LNHNV, CDR2 YYDKDF (reference sequence). The CDR3 spells CATSSQYLNTEAFF. CDR3 coding DNA: TGTGCCACCAGCAGCCAATACTTGAACACTGAAGCTTTCTTT.

This clonotype has ten or more counts. The gene calls are TRBV2 and TRBJ2-3, with TRBD2 matching over 10 bases. J gave up 0 bases and V 7 bases, and 10 bases lay outside the gene matches. This CDR3 comprises 17 residues. Germline CDR1 reads SNHLY; CDR2 reads FYNNEI. CDR3: CASTGRGLAASTDTQYF. DNA of the CDR3: TGTGCCAGCACCGGACGAGGACTAGCGGCGAGCACAGATACGCAGTATTTT.

V usage is TRBV9 and J usage is TRBJ1-4; no clear D. The length of the CDR3 is 14 residues. Trimming took 3 bases from V and 6 from J, leaving 12 bases between them. Germline V gene sequence: CDR1 SGDLS, CDR2 YYNGEE. The CDR3 DNA reads as TGTGCCAGCAGCGCGGACGGGAGGGATGAAAAACTGTTTTTT. This encodes CASSADGRDEKLFF.

This clonotype was counted ten times or more. CDR3 residues: CATQGGSPGSLYF. CDR3 in DNA: TGCGCCACTCAAGGAGGAAGCCCTGGGTCCTTGTACTTC. The J gene is TRBJ2-5, the V gene TRBV5-1; D might be TRBD2 (5 bases). The CDR3 length is 13 residues. Trimming stripped 9 bases from V and 13 bases from J, with 25 bases between. Per germline, CDR1 SGHRS and CDR2 YFSETQ. Together with reference TRBV5-1 and TRBJ2-5, the CDR3 gives the full variable domain: KAGVTQTPRYLIKTRGQQVTLSCSPISGHRSVSWYQQTPGQGLQFLFEYFSETQRNKGNFPGRFSGRQFSNSRSEMNVSTLELGDSALYLCATQGGSPGSLYFGPGTRLLVL.

This clonotype was seen repeatedly, ten times or more. The gene calls are TRBV4-3 and TRBJ2-5, with D perhaps matching TRBD1 or TRBD2 (5 bases each). Per the germline V gene, CDR1 is LGHNA and CDR2 is YSLEER. The CDR3 has 14 amino acids. The V gene lost 1 base and the J gene lost 3 bases, with 9 bases spanning the gap. The CDR3, as DNA: TGCGCCAGCAGCCAAGCGGGGCCTAAAGAGACCCAGTACTTC. Protein product: CASSQAGPKETQYF.

This clonotype was counted ten times or more. This chain joins TRBV20-1 and TRBJ1-4, with 8 bases that match TRBD1. Germline V CDR1 and CDR2: DFQATT, SNEGSKA (reference sequence). V lost 6 bases, J lost 3 bases, and 6 bases stayed unmatched. The CDR3 has 14 amino acids. The CDR3 is CSAGGQGANEKLFF. The CDR3 nucleotides read TGCAGTGCGGGTGGACAGGGCGCTAATGAAAAACTGTTTTTT.

In this sample, this clonotype turned up many times. The chain links TRBV24-1 to TRBJ2-7; D unresolved. CDR1 and CDR2 from the germline V gene are KGHDR and SFDVKD. V was clipped by 4 bases and J by 3 bases, with 9 bases between them. The CDR3 is made up of 13 amino acids. CDR3 bases: TGTGCCACCAGTGAAGGAACCGACTACGAGCAGTACTTC. Its translation: CATSEGTDYEQYF.

This clonotype was seen repeatedly, ten times or more. The rearrangement links TRBV6-1 to TRBJ2-7; TRBD2 matches 7 bases. Germline assignment: CDR1 MNHNS and CDR2 SASEGT. V lost 5 bases and J lost 5; bases outside the gene matches: 9. The CDR3 spans 14 residues. In DNA form, the CDR3 reads TGTGCCAGCAGTTACCAGGGAGGGCCTAACGAGCAGTACTTC. Translating gives CASSYQGGPNEQYF.

This clonotype was seen many times. V usage is TRBV11-3 and J usage is TRBJ2-1; TRBD2 matches 16 bases. Losses at the gene ends were 5 bases for V and 5 bases for J; bases not matched to a gene: 3. Germline assignment: CDR1 SGHNT and CDR2 YENEEA. This CDR3 comprises 16 residues. The CDR3 reads CASSRGLAGGNNEQFF. The CDR3 DNA is TGTGCCAGCAGCCGGGGACTAGCGGGAGGGAACAATGAGCAGTTCTTC.

This clonotype was observed many times. The V gene is TRBV12-3 or TRBV12-4, the J gene TRBJ2-1; a possible D gene is TRBD1 (6 bases). Trimming stripped 6 bases from V and 12 bases from J, with 18 bases between. The CDR3 has 13 amino acids. This CDR3 reads CASRSRVSTGQFF. CDR3 DNA sequence: TGTGCCAGCAGGTCCCGCGTGTCGACAGGGCAGTTCTTC.

This clonotype was detected only a few times. This rearrangement joins TRBV4-1 to TRBJ2-5; 9 bases line up with TRBD2. V lost 1 base, J lost 4 bases, and 10 bases stayed unmatched. CDR3 length: 17 amino acids. The germline V gene encodes CDR1 MGHRA and CDR2 YSYEKL. The CDR3 region is CASSQAFAGGGLETQYF. CDR3 coding DNA: TGCGCCAGCAGCCAAGCCTTTGCGGGAGGGGGGCTAGAGACCCAGTACTTC.

This clonotype was recorded a few times. This chain joins TRBV6-2 or TRBV6-3 and TRBJ2-7; TRBD2 matches 8 bases. The V gene's germline CDR1 is MNHEY and CDR2 SVGEGT. Trimming at V came to 0 bases and at J to 5 bases, leaving 3 bases not matched to a gene. There are 14 residues in the CDR3. CDR3 region: CASSYSGLANEQYF. CDR3 nucleotide sequence: TGTGCCAGCAGTTACTCCGGACTAGCCAACGAGCAGTACTTC.